The entry below gives a single T cell receptor (beta chain) sequence along with its context. This specimen comes from a study of T cells in localized non-small cell lung cancer. Sequencing was performed with immunoSEQ multiplex PCR; in TCRdb, only in-frame clones are kept and a portion is missing. This sample has some 31,000 clones, with approximately 80% found just once. Germline-derived CDR1 and CDR2 are SGHDT and YYEEEE. CDR3 length: 15 residues. Deletions cut 4 bases from V and 0 bases from J, with 11 bases between. The TCR comes from a male donor older than 55 with stage II squamous cell lung carcinoma. Here the sequenced sample was peripheral blood, taken before any cancer treatment. The chain uses TRBV5-6 and TRBJ1-5, with D unclear. CDR3 DNA: TGTGCCAGCAGCCAGGAAAGGTATAGCAATCAGCCCCAGCATTTT. It codes for CASSQERYSNQPQHF. Using reference TRBV5-6 and TRBJ1-5 for the parts outside the CDR3, the full variable domain is DAGVTQSPTHLIKTRGQQVTLRCSPKSGHDTVSWYQQALGQGPQFIFQYYEEEERQRGNFPDRFSGHQFPNYSSELNVNALLLGDSALYLCASSQERYSNQPQHFGDGTRLSIL.